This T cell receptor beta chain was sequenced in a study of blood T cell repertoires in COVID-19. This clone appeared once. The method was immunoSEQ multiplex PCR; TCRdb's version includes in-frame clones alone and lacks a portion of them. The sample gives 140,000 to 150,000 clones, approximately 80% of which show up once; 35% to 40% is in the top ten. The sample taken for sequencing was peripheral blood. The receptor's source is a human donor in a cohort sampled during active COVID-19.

The CDR3 reads CASSHPTGLAKNIQYF. CDR3 coding DNA: TGCGCCAGCAGTCACCCGACCGGGTTAGCCAAAAACATTCAGTACTTC. V usage is TRBV23-1 and J usage is TRBJ2-4; D gene uncertain. TRBV23-1 is an ORF for which the function is uncertain. This CDR3 has 16 residues. V lost 3 bases to trimming and J lost 0 bases, with 12 bases between them.